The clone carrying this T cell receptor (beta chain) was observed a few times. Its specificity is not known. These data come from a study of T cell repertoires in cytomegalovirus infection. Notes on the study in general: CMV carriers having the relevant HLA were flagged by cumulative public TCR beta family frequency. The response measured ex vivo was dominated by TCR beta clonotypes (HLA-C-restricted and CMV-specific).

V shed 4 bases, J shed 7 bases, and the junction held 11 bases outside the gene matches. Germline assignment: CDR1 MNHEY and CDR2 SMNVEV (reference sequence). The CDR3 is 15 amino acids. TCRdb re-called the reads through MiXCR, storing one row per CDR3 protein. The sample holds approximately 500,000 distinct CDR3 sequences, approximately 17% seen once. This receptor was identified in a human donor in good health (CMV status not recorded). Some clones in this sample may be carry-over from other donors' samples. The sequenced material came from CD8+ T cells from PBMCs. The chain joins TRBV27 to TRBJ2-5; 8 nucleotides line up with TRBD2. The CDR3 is CASSYDYGLAGTQYF. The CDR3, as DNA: TGTGCCAGCAGTTACGACTACGGACTAGCAGGGACCCAGTACTTC.